The T cell receptor beta chain under discussion was sequenced for a study of T and B cells in COVID-19 patients. The ends were cut back, 4 bases at V and 2 bases at J, with 11 bases in the middle. The CDR3 extends over 14 amino acids. Germline CDR1 SGHAT, CDR2 FQNNGV. TRB rearrangements were amplified by multiplex PCR with BIOMED2 TRB-A/B primers. TCRdb reprocessed the multiplex PCR reads via MiXCR and lists one record per CDR3 protein. The sample includes under 5,000 distinct CDR3 sequences, 30% to 40% of them seen just once. TRB was amplified from about 260-540 ng of blood genomic DNA. The sample was blood. This clonotype was obtained from a human donor who had recovered from COVID-19. V is TRBV11-2 and J is TRBJ1-1; D gene unclear. CDR3 protein: CASSYSLLNTEAFF. The CDR3 DNA reads TGTGCCAGCAGCTACTCTCTCCTTAACACTGAAGCTTTCTTT.